The 28 T cell receptor beta chains listed next were all sequenced from one sample in a study of a mutant IDH1 vaccine in newly diagnosed glioma. Time point indicated: baseline, week 1 (first vaccination visit). Documented treatment: pre-vaccination baseline after standard-of-care therapy. This table comes from immunoSEQ multiplex PCR, and its TCRdb copy is limited to in-frame clones, with some not included. The table records about 32,000 clones, around 79% of them present only once. Source: PBMCs, taken from a glioma patient treated with radiotherapy, temozolomide or both. All receptors come from a man aged 25 to 45 with glioma.

The table lists this clone with a count of one. The V call is TRBV7-9, the J call TRBJ2-7; possible D gene TRBD2, 6 bases. Germline values: CDR1 SEHNR, CDR2 FQNEAQ (reference sequence). V was trimmed by 5 bases and J by 1 base, leaving 15 bases between them. The CDR3 is 15 residues long. The CDR3 DNA reads as TGTGCCAGCAGCCCCCGTAGCGGTTATTCCTACGAGCAGTACTTC. This encodes CASSPRSGYSYEQYF.

This clone appeared once. The chain employs TRBV4-1 and TRBJ2-7; 8 positions agree with TRBD2. The junction had 9 bases not matched to a gene; V was cut back by 1 base and J by 10 bases. The length of the CDR3 is 14 residues. CDR1 and CDR2 (germline): MGHRA, YSYEKL. CDR3 residues: CASSQVGGANFQYF. CDR3 coding DNA: TGCGCCAGCAGCCAAGTCGGGGGGGCTAACTTCCAGTACTTC.

The J gene is TRBJ1-1, the V gene TRBV6-6, with TRBD1 as a possible D gene (5 bases). Germline loops: CDR1 MNHNY, CDR2 SVGAGI (reference sequence). The length of the CDR3 is 13 residues. The V end lost 4 bases, the J end lost 7 bases, and 13 bases lay between the germline ends. The CDR3 here is CASSSPDKYEAFF. CDR3 nucleotide sequence: TGTGCCAGCAGTTCCCCGGACAAGTATGAAGCTTTCTTT.

The chain combines TRBV6-6 with TRBJ1-6, with D unresolved. The germline V and J ends were trimmed by 0 bases and 10 bases, with 13 bases remaining between them. This CDR3 spans 15 amino acids. Germline V gene lookup returns CDR1 MNHNY and CDR2 SVGAGI (reference sequence). Here the CDR3 DNA reads TGTGCCAGCAGTTACTCGGGGTGGGTGCGGTCACCCCTCCACTTT. Amino acids: CASSYSGWVRSPLHF.

The rearrangement joins TRBV6-5 to TRBJ2-1, with 16 positions matching TRBD2. The V gene's germline CDR1 is MNHEY and CDR2 SVGAGI. The CDR3 is 15 amino acids. After removal of 6 bases from V and 7 bases from J, the junction contained 3 bases not matched to a gene. CDR3 coding DNA: TGTGCCAGCAGGGGACTAGCGGGAGGGCAAAATGAGCAGTTCTTC. Its protein is CASRGLAGGQNEQFF.

The chain carries TRBV6-1 and TRBJ2-3; 8 nucleotides align to TRBD2. The CDR3 runs 18 residues. J gave up 6 bases and V 3 bases, and 17 bases lay outside the gene matches. Germline V gene lookup returns CDR1 MNHNS and CDR2 SASEGT. CDR3 in DNA: TGTGCCAGCAGTGAGTTCCCCCCACTAGCGGTTGGGGGGGATACGCAGTATTTT. Translating gives CASSEFPPLAVGGDTQYF.

The V call is TRBV23-1, the J call TRBJ1-1; 7 bases agree with TRBD1. TRBV23-1 is treated as an ORF (open reading frame) with a function not yet certain. The CDR3 runs to 13 residues. With 3 bases clipped from V and 7 bases from J, the junction kept 5 bases outside the gene matches. CDR3 nucleotide sequence: TGCGCCAGCAGTCAGGGACAGACCTGTGAAGCTTTCTTT. This encodes CASSQGQTCEAFF.

The chain is built from TRBV9 and TRBJ1-2; TRBD1 aligns across 7 bases. The CDR3 is made up of 15 amino acids. With V trimmed by 4 bases and J by 1 base, 7 bases remained unmatched. The germline gives CDR1 SGDLS, CDR2 YYNGEE. The CDR3 sequence is CASSTRDRSNYGYTF. The DNA of the CDR3 is TGTGCCAGCAGCACAAGGGACAGAAGTAACTATGGCTACACCTTC.

V usage is TRBV7-2 and J usage is TRBJ1-1; 7 nucleotides align to TRBD1. The J segment lost 4 bases and the V segment lost 5 bases, leaving 10 bases of the junction unmatched. CDR1 SGHTA and CDR2 FQGNSA come from the germline V gene. This CDR3 is 15 amino acids long. The CDR3 loop reads CASSPTRQGGTEAFF. The CDR3 DNA reads as TGTGCCAGCAGCCCGACCCGACAGGGTGGCACTGAAGCTTTCTTT.

V usage is TRBV30 and J usage is TRBJ2-7; the match to TRBD1 covers 10 bases. V was pared by 5 bases and J by 7 bases, with 8 bases of the junction left unmatched. The length of the CDR3 is 13 residues. The germline gives CDR1 GTSNPN, CDR2 SVGIG (reference sequence). CDR3 amino acids: CAWGTGATSEQYF. In nucleotides, the CDR3 is TGTGCCTGGGGGACAGGGGCCACTAGTGAGCAGTACTTC.

The chain carries TRBV4-1 and TRBJ2-2; possible D gene TRBD1, 6 bases. There are 17 residues in the CDR3. CDR1 is MGHRA and CDR2 is YSYEKL in the germline V gene. V lost 2 bases and J lost 2, with 15 bases in between. The CDR3 protein is CASSQTSTGANTGELFF. The CDR3 bases are TGCGCCAGCAGCCAAACCTCGACAGGAGCTAACACCGGGGAGCTGTTTTTT.

This clone has more than one count but fewer than ten. The chain carries TRBV27 and TRBJ2-7, with D perhaps matching TRBD2 (5 bases). The germline V gene has CDR1 MNHEY and CDR2 SMNVEV (reference sequence). The CDR3 is 16 amino acids. Trimming took off 3 bases at V and 2 bases at J, with 17 bases between the two ends. The CDR3 DNA is TGTGCCAGCAGTTTTCGGGTTGGTGGGAGAGCCTACGAGCAGTACTTC. Translating it yields CASSFRVGGRAYEQYF.

The gene calls are TRBV28 and TRBJ2-7; D call uncertain. CDR3 size: 14 residues. The germline V gene encodes CDR1 MDHEN and CDR2 SYDVKM. The V end was cut by 2 bases, the J end by 2 bases, with 10 bases between. CDR3 region: CASSLGTSPYEQYF. The CDR3 DNA reads as TGTGCCAGCAGTTTAGGAACGTCTCCCTACGAGCAGTACTTC.

V is TRBV28 and J is TRBJ1-5; D gene uncertain. Trimming stripped 7 bases from V and 4 bases from J, with 20 bases between. Germline V gene data show CDR1 as MDHEN and CDR2 as SYDVKM. The CDR3 length is 16 residues. CDR3 in DNA: TGTGCCAGCACCTCGGGGTCAAGGTCAGGAAATCAGCCCCAGCATTTT. This encodes CASTSGSRSGNQPQHF.

The genes are TRBV27 and TRBJ2-2; D is unclear. The CDR3 length is 13 residues. CDR1 and CDR2 (germline): MNHEY, SMNVEV (reference sequence). V was cut by 0 bases and J by 7 bases, with 6 bases left in between. The CDR3 DNA is TGTGCCAGCAGTTTATCGCAGTTCGGGGAGCTGTTTTTT. Protein product: CASSLSQFGELFF.

The chain is built from TRBV29-1 and TRBJ1-1; TRBD1 matches at 8 bases. With V trimmed by 7 bases and J by 3 bases, 7 bases remained unmatched. The CDR3 contains 13 residues. From germline, CDR1 is SQVTM and CDR2 ANQGSEA. The CDR3 sequence: CSAGTGSDTEAFF. For the CDR3, the DNA is TGCAGCGCCGGGACAGGTTCGGACACTGAAGCTTTCTTT.

This chain joins TRBV5-4 and TRBJ2-7; D unresolved. The germline V and J ends were trimmed by 0 bases and 0 bases, with 10 bases remaining between them. The CDR3 runs to 15 residues. The V gene's germline CDR1 is SGHNT and CDR2 YYREEE (reference sequence). CDR3 loop: CASSLGPASSYEQYF. The CDR3 DNA follows: TGTGCCAGCAGCTTGGGGCCGGCTAGCTCCTACGAGCAGTACTTC.

V is TRBV2 and J is TRBJ2-2; D unclear. V gave up 8 bases and J gave up 1 base, with 8 bases separating them. Per the germline V gene, CDR1 is SNHLY and CDR2 is FYNNEI. The CDR3 spans 13 residues. The CDR3 bases are TGTGCCAGCCGACTCGAGAACACCGGGGAGCTGTTTTTT. This sequence encodes CASRLENTGELFF. Variable domain in full (rest from reference TRBV2 and TRBJ2-2): EPEVTQTPSHQVTQMGQEVILRCVPISNHLYFYWYRQILGQKVEFLVSFYNNEISEKSEIFDDQFSVERPDGSNFTLKIRSTKLEDSAMYFCASRLENTGELFFGEGSRLTVL.

The chain carries TRBV30 and TRBJ2-3; D is possibly TRBD1 (7 bases). Looked up from germline, CDR1 is GTSNPN and CDR2 is SVGIG (reference sequence). Trimming shortened V by 6 bases and J by 2 bases, and 15 bases separated the two germline ends. The CDR3 extends over 14 amino acids. CDR3 sequence reads: CACQGGAITDTQYF. The CDR3, as DNA: TGTGCCTGTCAGGGGGGAGCTATCACAGATACGCAGTATTTT.

The rearrangement uses TRBV5-1 and TRBJ1-2; D uncertain. Germline values: CDR1 SGHRS, CDR2 YFSETQ. This CDR3 has 12 residues. V was shortened by 5 bases and J by 1 base, with 6 bases between the two germline ends. The CDR3 loop is CASSTGNYGYTF. The CDR3 DNA follows: TGCGCCAGCAGTACGGGTAACTATGGCTACACCTTC. The whole variable domain, filled in from reference TRBV5-1 and TRBJ1-2, reads KAGVTQTPRYLIKTRGQQVTLSCSPISGHRSVSWYQQTPGQGLQFLFEYFSETQRNKGNFPGRFSGRQFSNSRSEMNVSTLELGDSALYLCASSTGNYGYTFGSGTRLTVV.

The chain couples TRBV6-5 to TRBJ2-5; D unresolved. Germline CDR1 and CDR2: MNHEY and SVGAGI. V lost 6 bases and J 5 bases, leaving 13 bases between the germline ends. CDR3 length: 13 residues. CDR3 nucleotides: TGTGCCAGCAGCCCGGGCCTGGGGGAGACCCAGTACTTC. Amino acids: CASSPGLGETQYF.

The J gene is TRBJ2-7, the V gene TRBV28; 8 positions match TRBD1. Trimming removed 5 bases from V and 5 bases from J; junction bases left unmatched: 8. Germline V gene lookup returns CDR1 MDHEN and CDR2 SYDVKM. The CDR3 covers 14 residues. CDR3: CASSTPDRADEQYF. Written as DNA, the CDR3 is TGTGCCAGCAGTACCCCGGACAGGGCTGACGAGCAGTACTTC. Complete variable domain (other parts from reference TRBV28 and TRBJ2-7): DVKVTQSSRYLVKRTGEKVFLECVQDMDHENMFWYRQDPGLGLRLIYFSYDVKMKEKGDIPEGYSVSREKKERFSLILESASTNQTSMYLCASSTPDRADEQYFGPGTRLTVT.

This clone has a handful of counts. This chain connects TRBV28 to TRBJ2-1; 11 nucleotides match TRBD2. From germline, CDR1 is MDHEN and CDR2 SYDVKM. CDR3 length: 15 residues. J lost 3 bases, V lost 6 bases, and 4 bases had no gene match. The CDR3 nucleotides are TGTGCCAGCAGGCCGGGACTAGCGGACTACAATGAGCAGTTCTTC. Residues: CASRPGLADYNEQFF.

The genes are TRBV10-3 and TRBJ2-1, with a weak D call TRBD2 (5 bases). CDR1 is ENHRY and CDR2 is SYGVKD in the germline V gene. Trimming left V 5 bases short and J 6 bases short, with 11 bases between. This CDR3 comprises 13 residues. The DNA of the CDR3 is TGTGCCATCAGTACCGGACTGGGCAATGAGCAGTTCTTC. Translation gives CAISTGLGNEQFF.

The genes are TRBV6-5 and TRBJ2-7; D may be TRBD2 (6 bases). V gave up 4 bases and J gave up 6 bases, with 7 bases separating them. Germline values: CDR1 MNHEY, CDR2 SVGAGI. The CDR3 totals 11 residues. The CDR3 coding sequence is TGTGCCAGCAGTTTCGGGGGCGAGCAGTACTTC. Amino acid sequence: CASSFGGEQYF.

The chain links TRBV5-4 to TRBJ2-5, with no clear D. Trimming pared 4 bases from V and 1 base from J, leaving 2 bases between. Per germline, CDR1 SGHNT and CDR2 YYREEE (reference sequence). This CDR3 comprises 11 residues. CDR3 sequence: CASSIQETQYF. For the CDR3, the DNA is TGTGCCAGCAGCATCCAAGAGACCCAGTACTTC.

The chain uses TRBV7-9 and TRBJ1-4; D may be TRBD1 (5 bases). CDR3 length equals 18 residues. Between the trimmed V and J ends, which lost 4 bases and 8 bases, there was a span of 26 bases. Germline V gene sequence: CDR1 SEHNR, CDR2 FQNEAQ (reference sequence). DNA of the CDR3: TGTGCCAGCAGCTCCGTGGCCTTCAGGGCCGGGCGTTACGAAAAACTGTTTTTT. Protein: CASSSVAFRAGRYEKLFF. The entire variable domain, with the rest obtained from reference TRBV7-9 and TRBJ1-4, is as follows: DTGVSQNPRHKITKRGQNVTFRCDPISEHNRLYWYRQTLGQGPEFLTYFQNEAQLEKSRLLSDRFSAERPKGSFSTLEIQRTEQGDSAMYLCASSSVAFRAGRYEKLFFGSGTQLSVL.

The V call is TRBV6-1, the J call TRBJ2-2; D ambiguous. This CDR3 is 11 amino acids long. V gave up 10 bases and J gave up 1 base, with 4 bases separating them. Germline V gene sequence: CDR1 MNHNS, CDR2 SASEGT. The CDR3 DNA reads as TGTGCCATAAAGAACACCGGGGAGCTGTTTTTT. Its protein product is CAIKNTGELFF.